A single sample is the source of the 8 T cell receptor beta chains below, sequenced in a study of T-cell reconstitution after alpha-beta-depleted transplantation in children. TCRbeta library preparation incorporated unique molecular identifiers. From the PCR reads, TCRdb called clonotypes with MiXCR, one entry per CDR3 protein. Of roughly 610,000 distinct CDR3 sequences listed, roughly a tenth are singletons. Here the sequenced sample was PBMCs from the stem cell graft donor, taken from the stem cell graft. Receptor source: a human donor who donated a stem cell graft to a child with acute myeloid leukemia.

The V call is TRBV30, the J call TRBJ2-1; 11 nucleotides agree with TRBD2. The CDR3 totals 14 residues. In germline, CDR1 is GTSNPN, CDR2 SVGIG (reference sequence). V shed 5 bases and J 2 bases; nucleotides not matched to a gene: 2. CDR3 sequence reads: CAWGLAGPYNEQFF. CDR3 bases: TGTGCCTGGGGACTAGCGGGTCCCTACAATGAGCAGTTCTTC.

A few counts support this clonotype. The gene calls are TRBV9 and TRBJ2-3, with D perhaps TRBD1 or TRBD2 (5 bases each). The CDR3 length is 16 residues. The germline V gene encodes CDR1 SGDLS and CDR2 YYNGEE. V gave up 0 bases and J gave up 2 bases, with 13 bases separating them. CDR3 residues: CASSVAGRGVTDTQYF. DNA for the CDR3: TGTGCCAGCAGCGTAGCAGGAAGGGGAGTCACAGATACGCAGTATTTT.

V and J are TRBV7-2 and TRBJ2-7; 10 nucleotides line up with TRBD2. Germline lookup yields CDR1 SGHTA and CDR2 FQGNSA. The V gene end was trimmed by 1 base and the J gene end by 0 bases; junction bases not matched to a gene: 6. The CDR3 totals 17 residues. The CDR3 nucleotides are TGTGCCAGCAGCTTAGTGACAGCGGGAGGGGGCTCCTACGAGCAGTACTTC. It is translated as CASSLVTAGGGSYEQYF.

The V and J genes are TRBV29-1 and TRBJ2-2, with 9 nucleotides matching TRBD1. CDR3 length: 15 residues. V shed 8 bases, J shed 4 bases, and the junction held 11 bases outside the gene matches. Germline V gives CDR1 SQVTM, CDR2 ANQGSEA. CDR3 nucleotide sequence: TGCAGCTTCTCGAGGGGACAGGGAAGCACCGGGGAGCTGTTTTTT. This encodes CSFSRGQGSTGELFF.

The V and J genes are TRBV7-2 and TRBJ2-3, with D perhaps TRBD1 or TRBD2 (5 bases each). V lost 7 bases and J lost 2, with 13 bases in between. Germline-derived CDR1 and CDR2 are SGHTA and FQGNSA. The CDR3 covers 14 residues. The CDR3 DNA is TGTGCCAGCACCTCCCCGGGGCACACAGATACGCAGTATTTT. Protein product: CASTSPGHTDTQYF. The variable domain in full, with the rest retrieved from reference TRBV7-2 and TRBJ2-3, is GAGVSQSPSNKVTEKGKDVELRCDPISGHTALYWYRQSLGQGLEFLIYFQGNSAPDKSGLPSDRFSAERTGGSVSTLTIQRTQQEDSAVYLCASTSPGHTDTQYFGPGTRLTVL.

This clonotype occurred a few times. The chain employs TRBV29-1 and TRBJ2-7; TRBD2 matches at 12 bases. CDR1 and CDR2 (germline): SQVTM, ANQGSEA. There are 17 residues in the CDR3. J lost 7 bases, V lost 1 base, and 14 bases had no gene match. The CDR3, as DNA: TGCAGCGTTGAAGGCGGACTAGCGGGGTTCCCCTACGGTGAGCAGTACTTC. Residues: CSVEGGLAGFPYGEQYF.

This clonotype was detected ten times or more. The CDR3 here is CSAQGLADEQFF. In DNA form, the CDR3 reads TGCAGTGCCCAGGGACTAGCAGATGAGCAGTTCTTC. V is TRBV20-1 and J is TRBJ2-1, with TRBD2 identical over 9 bases. With V trimmed by 6 bases and J by 8 bases, 5 bases remained unmatched. CDR3 size: 12 residues. The germline V gene has CDR1 DFQATT and CDR2 SNEGSKA (reference sequence).

This clonotype was seen repeatedly, ten times or more. The rearrangement links TRBV20-1 to TRBJ2-5; TRBD2 aligns across 11 bases. Germline-derived CDR1 and CDR2 are DFQATT and SNEGSKA (reference sequence). V gave up 6 bases and J gave up 5 bases; unmatched junction bases: 8. The CDR3 totals 14 residues. The CDR3 spells CSAHTIAGGETQYF. In DNA form, the CDR3 reads TGCAGTGCCCATACAATAGCGGGAGGGGAGACCCAGTACTTC.